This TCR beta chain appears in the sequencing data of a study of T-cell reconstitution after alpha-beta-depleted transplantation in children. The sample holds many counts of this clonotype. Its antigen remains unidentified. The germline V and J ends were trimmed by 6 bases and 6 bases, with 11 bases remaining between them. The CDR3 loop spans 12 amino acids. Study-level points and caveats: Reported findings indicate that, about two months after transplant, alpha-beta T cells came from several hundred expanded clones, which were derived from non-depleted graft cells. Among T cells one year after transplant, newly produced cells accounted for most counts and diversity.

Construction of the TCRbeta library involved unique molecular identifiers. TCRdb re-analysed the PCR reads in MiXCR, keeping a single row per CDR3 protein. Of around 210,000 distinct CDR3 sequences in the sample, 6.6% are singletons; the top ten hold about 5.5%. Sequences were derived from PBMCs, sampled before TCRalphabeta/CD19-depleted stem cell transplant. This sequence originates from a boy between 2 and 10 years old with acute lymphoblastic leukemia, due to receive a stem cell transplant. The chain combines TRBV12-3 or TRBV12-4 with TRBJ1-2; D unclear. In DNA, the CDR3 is TGTGCCAGCAGCCCCAGTGTGGATGGCTACACCTTC. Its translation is CASSPSVDGYTF.